This TCR beta chain was documented in a study of beta chain features in type 1 diabetes. Study-level findings and limits: Small HLA sub-analyses could not settle whether HLA shapes TCRB rearrangement.

As for this clone: Its matching antigen is unknown.

The V end was cut by 6 bases, the J end by 0 bases, with 12 bases between. The CDR3 covers 14 residues. Germline CDR1 reads KGHSH; CDR2 reads LQKENI. As every portion of the isolated RNA was reverse transcribed, the sequencing read expressed TCRB transcripts. TCRdb's copy holds only in-frame clones and misses some; the assay was immunoSEQ multiplex PCR. This table holds around 310,000 clones, roughly 11% found once. The sample consisted of naive CD4+ T cells from blood. The clonotype comes from a woman aged 30 to 39 in good health. The chain combines TRBV18 with TRBJ2-7; TRBD2 might be the D (7 bases). CDR3 bases: TGTGCCAGCTCCGGGGGGCAGGACTCCTACGAGCAGTACTTC. This translates into CASSGGQDSYEQYF. Filled out from reference TRBV18 and TRBJ2-7, the complete variable domain reads NAGVMQNPRHLVRRRGQEARLRCSPMKGHSHVYWYRQLPEEGLKFMVYLQKENIIDESGMPKERFSAEFPKEGPSILRIQQVVRGDSAAYFCASSGGQDSYEQYFGPGTRLTVT.